This TCR beta chain was observed in a study of read filtering for tumor transcriptome and immune sequencing. From roughly 390 ng of RNA, a library with molecular barcoded alpha/delta and beta/gamma adaptors was made. TCRdb independently ran MiXCR on the reads; one entry per CDR3 protein. The table includes about a thousand distinct CDR3 sequences, just over 75% detected once. CDR3 length: 13 amino acids. Germline V gene sequence: CDR1 SGHRS, CDR2 YFSETQ. Trimming took off 3 bases at V and 8 bases at J, with 12 bases between the two ends. The receptor comes from a donor over 35 with multiple myeloma. This table probably holds off-target reads from a library built for another chain. The chain carries TRBV5-1 and TRBJ2-1, with a tentative D call TRBD1 (6 bases). The specimen sequenced was a population of CD138-negative cells sorted from bone marrow. DNA for the CDR3: TGCGCCAGCAGCTGGGGAAGGACAGATGAGCAGTTCTTC. Its translation: CASSWGRTDEQFF.